What follows are 25 T cell receptor beta chains derived from one specimen sequenced in a study of PD-L1 blockade in urothelial cancer. Produced via immunoSEQ multiplex PCR; TCRdb's table is partial and in-frame only. Of over 65,000 clones in the sample, 80% to 85% were seen once. This sample comprised PBMCs, obtained around atezolizumab (anti-PD-L1) treatment. The origin of the receptors is a man in his sixties or seventies with urothelial cancer.

The rearrangement links TRBV11-2 to TRBJ1-1; 9 bases are a match to TRBD1. Germline CDR1 is SGHAT and CDR2 is FQNNGV. This CDR3 is 19 amino acids long. V trimming: 5 bases; J trimming: 6 bases; junction bases outside the gene matches: 22. In DNA form, the CDR3 reads TGTGCCAGCAGCCACCCATTAACCGGGACAGGGAGTCGGTCCCCTGAAGCTTTCTTT. Protein sequence: CASSHPLTGTGSRSPEAFF.

The chain recombines TRBV15 with TRBJ1-1; no clear D. From germline, CDR1 is LNHNV and CDR2 YYDKDF (reference sequence). CDR3 size: 12 residues. The V end lost 11 bases, the J end lost 0 bases, and 10 bases lay between the germline ends. This CDR3 reads CAVWTVNTEAFF. For the CDR3, the DNA is TGTGCCGTATGGACTGTGAACACTGAAGCTTTCTTT.

This chain uses TRBV6-5 with TRBJ2-3, with D perhaps matching TRBD2 (5 bases). The CDR3 is 13 amino acids. Trimming removed 9 bases from V and 3 bases from J, with 13 bases in between. Germline CDR1 MNHEY, CDR2 SVGAGI. In nucleotides, the CDR3 is TGTGCCAGTGTGGAGCGGATGACAGATACGCAGTATTTT. This sequence encodes CASVERMTDTQYF.

V is TRBV4-2 and J is TRBJ1-5; TRBD1 is a possible D gene (6 bases). This CDR3 is 15 amino acids long. The germline gives CDR1 LGHNA, CDR2 YNFKEQ. Trimming stripped 5 bases from V and 4 bases from J, with 15 bases between. CDR3 loop: CASSSRGEGNQPQHF. In DNA form, the CDR3 reads TGTGCCAGCAGCTCAAGGGGGGAGGGAAATCAGCCCCAGCATTTT.

The V gene is TRBV6-5, the J gene TRBJ1-2; 7 bases match TRBD1. The V gene end was trimmed by 0 bases and the J gene end by 7 bases; junction bases not matched to a gene: 8. From germline, CDR1 is MNHEY and CDR2 SVGAGI. The CDR3 length is 15 residues. As DNA, the CDR3 is TGTGCCAGCAGTTACTCGAACAGGGGAAAGGGTGGCTACACCTTC. Encoded protein: CASSYSNRGKGGYTF.

This sequence joins TRBV6-1 and TRBJ2-5; TRBD1 might be the D (5 bases). The V gene's germline CDR1 is MNHNS and CDR2 SASEGT. CDR3 length: 14 amino acids. The V end was cut by 6 bases, the J end by 6 bases, with 17 bases between. CDR3 bases: TGTGCCAGCAGCGGAACGGGCAGGGCAAAGACCCAGTACTTC. Its protein is CASSGTGRAKTQYF.

V gene TRBV14 combines with J gene TRBJ2-3, with 13 bases fitting TRBD2. V was pared by 4 bases and J by 3 bases, with 4 bases of the junction left unmatched. The CDR3 contains 16 residues. Germline CDR1 is SGHDN and CDR2 is FVKESK. CDR3 coding DNA: TGTGCCAGCAGCCTGGGGACTAGCGGGATGACAGATACGCAGTATTTT. Translation gives CASSLGTSGMTDTQYF.

This clone was seen just once. CDR3 residues: CASSQTSGYNEQFF. The CDR3 nucleotides read TGTGCCAGCAGTCAAACTAGCGGTTACAATGAGCAGTTCTTC. The J gene is TRBJ2-1, the V gene TRBV6-5; 8 bases match TRBD2. The V gene's germline CDR1 is MNHEY and CDR2 SVGAGI. The junction had 4 bases not matched to a gene; V was cut back by 5 bases and J by 4 bases. This CDR3 comprises 14 residues.

V is TRBV9 and J is TRBJ2-5; D uncertain. The CDR3 covers 13 residues. The V and J ends lost 3 bases and 5 bases respectively, with 11 bases between them. Germline lookup yields CDR1 SGDLS and CDR2 YYNGEE. CDR3 in amino acids: CASSGGPVETQYF. The CDR3 DNA follows: TGTGCCAGCAGCGGCGGTCCCGTCGAGACCCAGTACTTC.

The genes are TRBV6-1 and TRBJ2-1; D remains ambiguous. Germline V gene lookup returns CDR1 MNHNS and CDR2 SASEGT. The CDR3 sequence is 12 residues long. Between the trimmed V and J ends, which lost 3 bases and 8 bases, there was a span of 8 bases. The CDR3 DNA is TGTGCCAGCAGTGAGAGAAGCGATGAGCAGTTCTTC. Translating it yields CASSERSDEQFF.

The V and J genes are TRBV14 and TRBJ2-1, with TRBD1 matching 8 bases. This CDR3 comprises 18 residues. Per the germline V gene, CDR1 is SGHDN and CDR2 is FVKESK. The ends lost 4 bases at V and 9 bases at J; junction bases unmatched: 20. The CDR3 is CASSRRSGTGGTLFEQFF. DNA of the CDR3: TGTGCCAGCAGCCGACGTTCCGGGACAGGTGGTACCTTGTTTGAGCAGTTCTTC.

V usage is TRBV29-1 and J usage is TRBJ2-2; 7 nucleotides align to TRBD1. Germline-derived CDR1 and CDR2 are SQVTM and ANQGSEA. V lost 6 bases to trimming and J lost 1 base; unmatched junction nucleotides: 5. This CDR3 has 14 amino acids. CDR3 protein: CSVPGQRNTGELFF. The CDR3 DNA reads TGCAGCGTACCGGGACAGAGGAACACCGGGGAGCTGTTTTTT.

This clone was detected once. This chain links TRBV28 with TRBJ2-7; 9 bases are shared with TRBD2. Trimming removed 2 bases from V and 5 bases from J; junction bases left unmatched: 10. The germline V gene encodes CDR1 MDHEN and CDR2 SYDVKM. The CDR3 length is 16 residues. The CDR3 is CASSLDRAGGTDEQYF. Here the CDR3 DNA reads TGTGCCAGCAGTTTAGACCGAGCGGGAGGAACCGACGAGCAGTACTTC.

The V and J genes are TRBV4-2 and TRBJ2-3, with D possibly being TRBD2 (5 bases). Germline lookup yields CDR1 LGHNA and CDR2 YNFKEQ. Between the trimmed V and J ends, which lost 1 base and 2 bases, there was a span of 10 bases. This CDR3 contains 15 residues. The CDR3 bases are TGTGCCAGCAGCCAAGCGCTAGCCCTCACAGATACGCAGTATTTT. It translates to CASSQALALTDTQYF.

V is TRBV5-5 and J is TRBJ1-4; D gene unclear. Germline-derived CDR1 and CDR2 are SGHKS and YYEKEE (reference sequence). The CDR3 spans 14 residues. V lost 0 bases to trimming and J lost 5 bases, with 8 bases between them. CDR3 nucleotides: TGTGCCAGCAGCTTGGGAAATAGAAATGAAAAACTGTTTTTT. Amino acids: CASSLGNRNEKLFF.

The chain couples TRBV6-5 to TRBJ2-7; 8 bases match TRBD1. CDR3 length: 14 amino acids. V lost 6 bases and J lost 3; bases outside the gene matches: 7. The germline V gene encodes CDR1 MNHEY and CDR2 SVGAGI. The CDR3 loop reads CASRGGQANYEQYF. In nucleotides, the CDR3 is TGTGCCAGCAGAGGGGGACAGGCTAACTACGAGCAGTACTTC.

The chain combines TRBV5-1 with TRBJ2-2, with D unresolved. The CDR3 is made up of 14 amino acids. CDR1 is SGHRS, CDR2 YFSETQ, per germline. V shed 4 bases and J shed 1 base, with 8 bases lying between them. The CDR3, as DNA: TGCGCCAGCAGCATTCGACAGAACACCGGGGAGCTGTTTTTT. The encoded protein is CASSIRQNTGELFF. Using reference TRBV5-1 and TRBJ2-2 for the parts outside the CDR3, the full variable domain is KAGVTQTPRYLIKTRGQQVTLSCSPISGHRSVSWYQQTPGQGLQFLFEYFSETQRNKGNFPGRFSGRQFSNSRSEMNVSTLELGDSALYLCASSIRQNTGELFFGEGSRLTVL.

The chain uses TRBV19 and TRBJ1-2; D unresolved. The CDR3 is 13 amino acids. Germline V gene sequence: CDR1 LNHDA, CDR2 SQIVND (reference sequence). Trimming took off 4 bases at V and 4 bases at J, with 10 bases between the two ends. The CDR3 protein is CASSSSGSYGYTF. In DNA, the CDR3 is TGTGCCAGTAGTAGCTCCGGGTCCTATGGCTACACCTTC.

The table lists this clone with a few counts. The chain joins TRBV6-5 to TRBJ2-2, with D possibly TRBD1 on 5 matching bases. The CDR3 is made up of 14 amino acids. Germline V lookup: CDR1 MNHEY, CDR2 SVGAGI. V lost 6 bases and J lost 3, with 11 bases in between. CDR3 residues: CASSFIGDTGELFF. Written as DNA, the CDR3 is TGTGCCAGCAGCTTTATAGGGGACACCGGGGAGCTGTTTTTT.

The rearrangement joins TRBV6-6 to TRBJ2-7; 9 nucleotides agree with TRBD1. With 6 bases clipped from V and 2 bases from J, the junction kept 2 bases outside the gene matches. The CDR3 totals 13 residues. From germline, CDR1 is MNHNY and CDR2 SVGAGI (reference sequence). The DNA for the CDR3 is TGTGCCAGCAGCCGGGACAGGGCCTACGAGCAGTACTTC. Its translation is CASSRDRAYEQYF.

The genes are TRBV30 and TRBJ2-7; 7 bases are shared with TRBD2. With 1 base clipped from V and 3 bases from J, the junction kept 6 bases outside the gene matches. CDR1 GTSNPN and CDR2 SVGIG come from the germline V gene (reference sequence). This CDR3 contains 14 residues. CDR3 loop: CAWSARGRNYEQYF. The CDR3 bases are TGTGCCTGGAGTGCGCGGGGGAGAAACTACGAGCAGTACTTC.

The table lists this clone with a count of one. The gene calls are TRBV28 and TRBJ2-2, with 7 positions matching TRBD2. The trim removed 9 bases at V and 5 bases at J, leaving 9 bases unmatched. Germline V CDR1 and CDR2: MDHEN, SYDVKM. The CDR3 consists of 14 residues. CDR3 loop: CASLGEGRTGELFF. The DNA of the CDR3 is TGTGCCAGTTTGGGGGAGGGAAGGACCGGGGAGCTGTTTTTT.

The chain employs TRBV6-1 and TRBJ1-1; TRBD1 is a possible D gene (6 bases). Germline values: CDR1 MNHNS, CDR2 SASEGT. V was cut by 2 bases and J by 1 base, with 23 bases left in between. The CDR3 loop spans 19 amino acids. The CDR3 sequence is CASSEKAAFGGQGNTEAFF. The CDR3 region has the DNA TGTGCCAGCAGTGAAAAAGCAGCGTTTGGGGGCCAGGGGAACACTGAAGCTTTCTTT.

The chain is built from TRBV9 and TRBJ2-7, with 9 bases aligning to TRBD1. V was clipped by 3 bases and J by 0 bases; unmatched bases: 4. The V gene's germline CDR1 is SGDLS and CDR2 YYNGEE. CDR3 length: 15 amino acids. CDR3 sequence (DNA): TGTGCCAGCAGCGCCGGGGGACAGGGCTCCTACGAGCAGTACTTC. The encoded protein is CASSAGGQGSYEQYF.

This chain links TRBV6-5 with TRBJ2-1; D not certain. V lost 4 bases and J 6 bases, leaving 16 bases between the germline ends. CDR1 MNHEY and CDR2 SVGAGI come from the germline V gene. The CDR3 spans 15 residues. This chain's CDR3 is CASSSSFTGRNEQFF. The CDR3 bases are TGTGCCAGCAGTTCTTCCTTCACGGGTCGCAATGAGCAGTTCTTC.